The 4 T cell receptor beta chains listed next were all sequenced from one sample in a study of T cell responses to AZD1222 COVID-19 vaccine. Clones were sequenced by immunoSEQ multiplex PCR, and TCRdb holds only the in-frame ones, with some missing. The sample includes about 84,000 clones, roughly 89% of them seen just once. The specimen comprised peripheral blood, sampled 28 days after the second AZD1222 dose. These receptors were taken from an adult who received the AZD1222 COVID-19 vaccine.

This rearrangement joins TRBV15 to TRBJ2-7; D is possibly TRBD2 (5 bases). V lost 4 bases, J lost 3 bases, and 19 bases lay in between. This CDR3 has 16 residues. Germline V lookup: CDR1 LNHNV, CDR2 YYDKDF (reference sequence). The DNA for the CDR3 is TGTGCCACCAGCACCACAAGAGGGAATGGGTTCTACGAGCAGTACTTC. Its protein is CATSTTRGNGFYEQYF.

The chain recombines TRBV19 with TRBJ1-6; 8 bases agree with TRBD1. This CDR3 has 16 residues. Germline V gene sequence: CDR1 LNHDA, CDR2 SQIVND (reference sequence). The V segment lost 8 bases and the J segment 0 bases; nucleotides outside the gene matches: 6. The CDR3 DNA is TGTGCCAGTCGTCAGGGGGCGAGCTCCTATAATTCACCCCTCCACTTT. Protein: CASRQGASSYNSPLHF.

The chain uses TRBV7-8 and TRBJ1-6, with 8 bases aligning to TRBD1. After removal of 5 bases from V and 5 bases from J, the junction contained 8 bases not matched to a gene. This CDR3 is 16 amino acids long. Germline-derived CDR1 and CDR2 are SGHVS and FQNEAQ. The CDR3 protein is CASSPRQGRNNSPLHF. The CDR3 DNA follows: TGTGCCAGCAGCCCCCGACAGGGGAGGAATAATTCACCCCTCCACTTT. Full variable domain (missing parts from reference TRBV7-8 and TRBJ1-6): GAGVSQSPRYKVAKRGQDVALRCDPISGHVSLFWYQQALGQGPEFLTYFQNEAQLDKSGLPSDRFFAERPEGSVSTLKIQRTQQEDSAVYLCASSPRQGRNNSPLHFGNGTRLTVT.

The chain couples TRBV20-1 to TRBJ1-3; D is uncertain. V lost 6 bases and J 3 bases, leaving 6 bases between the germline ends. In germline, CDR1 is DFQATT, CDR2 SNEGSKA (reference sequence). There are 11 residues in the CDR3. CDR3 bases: TGCAGTGCCGAAAGTGGAAACACCATATATTTT. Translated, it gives CSAESGNTIYF.